Below, 30 T cell receptor beta chains from the same sample are listed, as sequenced in a study of molecular identifiers for immune sequencing clone quantification (dated by TCRdb to the late 2010s). Library method: PCR. TCRdb lists the instrument as Illumina HiSeq 4000. TCRdb ran its own pipeline on the public reads, namely fastp trimming at Q25 and MiXCR clone calling, and kept in-frame beta chains. Each CDR3 protein appears once, grouped with its most common genes and DNA. The sample records 250,000 to 350,000 distinct CDR3 sequences, 20% to 25% of which are singletons. In total, the top ten clones hold approximately 0.8% of the sample. Sequences were obtained from naive CD8+ T cells from blood, with Jurkat cell RNA spiked in. In light of the paper, this sample's cell subset or site label describes: FACS-sorted CD8+CD4-CCR7+CD45RA+ naive T cells. The receptors were sampled from a human donor in good health. Some libraries in this study had Jurkat cell RNA spiked in.

This clonotype was observed at least ten times. This chain joins TRBV28 and TRBJ2-3; 7 bases match TRBD2. With 7 bases clipped from V and 3 bases from J, the junction kept 10 bases outside the gene matches. The CDR3 is made up of 15 amino acids. CDR1 MDHEN and CDR2 SYDVKM come from the germline V gene. CDR3 loop: CASNPGLLMTDTQYF. CDR3 in DNA: TGTGCCAGCAATCCGGGACTACTTATGACAGATACGCAGTATTTT.

This chain uses TRBV19 with TRBJ2-3, with TRBD2 as a possible D gene (5 bases). CDR1 is LNHDA, CDR2 SQIVND, per germline (reference sequence). The CDR3 is 13 residues long. Trimming stripped 3 bases from V and 4 bases from J, with 8 bases between. The CDR3 here is CASSIDGADTQYF. The CDR3 region has the DNA TGTGCCAGTAGTATCGACGGGGCAGATACGCAGTATTTT.

This clonotype appeared many times. CDR3 DNA: TGTGCCAGCAGTTTAATGGACAGGGCTTACAATGAGCAGTTCTTC. Amino acids: CASSLMDRAYNEQFF. The chain is built from TRBV12-3 or TRBV12-4 and TRBJ2-1, with 8 bases that match TRBD1. V lost 2 bases, J lost 4 bases, and 4 bases stayed unmatched. The CDR3 is made up of 15 amino acids.

This clonotype has ten or more counts. The V and J genes are TRBV7-9 and TRBJ2-3, with 10 bases identical to TRBD1. The CDR3 consists of 16 residues. J gave up 5 bases and V 4 bases, and 9 bases lay outside the gene matches. Germline V gene data show CDR1 as SEHNR and CDR2 as FQNEAQ (reference sequence). The CDR3 nucleotides read TGTGCCAGCAGCTCCGCTGGGACAGGGGACGGAGATACGCAGTATTTT. This gives the protein CASSSAGTGDGDTQYF.

In the case of this clonotype: Germline and junction disagree at one end, which may indicate a read error. The J gene is TRBJ2-4, the V gene TRBV25-1; D uncertain. In germline, CDR1 is MGHDK, CDR2 SYGVNS. This CDR3 has 15 residues. This CDR3 reads CASSEYSYGENIQHF. The CDR3, as DNA: TGTGCCAGCAGTGAATATTCTTATGGGGAAAACATTCAGCACTTC.

About this clonotype: A much larger clone differs from this one at a single base, so this may be a read error. The chain couples TRBV6-2 or TRBV6-3 to TRBJ1-2; 7 bases agree with TRBD1. Germline lookup yields CDR1 MNHEY and CDR2 SVGEGT. The CDR3 totals 15 residues. CDR3 amino acids: CACSSGTVGIYGYTF. DNA of the CDR3: TGTGCCTGCAGTTCGGGGACAGTCGGAATATATGGCTACACCTTC.

On this clonotype: This may stem from a read error, because a much larger clone lies one nucleotide away. The gene calls are TRBV27 and TRBJ2-7, with D possibly TRBD2 on 6 matching bases. The CDR3 runs to 14 residues. Germline CDR1 MNHEY, CDR2 SMNVEV (reference sequence). CDR3 residues: CGSSVGGPTYEQYF. CDR3 bases: TGTGGCAGTAGTGTGGGGGGTCCCACCTACGAGCAGTACTTC.

As regards this clonotype: This could be a read error, since a much larger clone is one nucleotide away. This chain joins TRBV7-2 and TRBJ2-1, with D perhaps TRBD2 (5 bases). The ends were cut back, 5 bases at V and 5 bases at J, with 13 bases in the middle. Germline lookup yields CDR1 SGHTA and CDR2 FQGNSA. The CDR3 spans 14 residues. The CDR3 coding sequence is TGTGCCAGCAGCCCAAGCGGAGGCAACAATGAGCAGTTCTTC. It specifies CASSPSGGNNEQFF. Filled out from reference TRBV7-2 and TRBJ2-1, the complete variable domain reads GAGVSQSPSNKVTEKGKDVELRCDPISGHTALYWYRQSLGQGLEFLIYFQGNSAPDKSGLPSDRFSAERTGGSVSTLTIQRTQQEDSAVYLCASSPSGGNNEQFFGPGTRLTVL.

There are many counts of this clonotype. The CDR3 coding sequence is TGCAGTGCTTTTCAGGGGGCATTAAAAAACATTCAGTACTTC. Encoded protein: CSAFQGALKNIQYF. The chain combines TRBV20-1 with TRBJ2-4; TRBD1 agrees at 8 bases. The V segment lost 5 bases and the J segment 4 bases; nucleotides outside the gene matches: 7. This CDR3 region has 14 residues. Germline V gene lookup returns CDR1 DFQATT and CDR2 SNEGSKA (reference sequence).

In this sample, this clonotype turned up many times. The V call is TRBV30, the J call TRBJ2-7; TRBD1 matches 7 bases. The length of the CDR3 is 13 residues. V was pared by 3 bases and J by 5 bases, with 7 bases of the junction left unmatched. Germline V gene sequence: CDR1 GTSNPN, CDR2 SVGIG (reference sequence). The CDR3 region is CAWRFRGTNEQYF. The CDR3 DNA reads TGTGCCTGGAGGTTCAGGGGGACGAACGAGCAGTACTTC.

This clonotype appeared a few times. The J gene is TRBJ1-5, the V gene TRBV12-3 or TRBV12-4; D not certain. Trimming took 4 bases from V and 1 from J, leaving 11 bases between them. The CDR3 runs 15 residues. The CDR3 nucleotides read TGTGCCAGCAGTTCGGGCAGCCGGAGCAATCAGCCCCAGCATTTT. As protein: CASSSGSRSNQPQHF.

This clonotype was picked up many times. The rearrangement joins TRBV7-3 to TRBJ2-1, with D maybe TRBD1 (6 bases). Germline assignment: CDR1 SGHTA and CDR2 FQGTGA. Trimming cost V 5 bases and J 8 bases, with 13 bases left between them. The length of the CDR3 is 13 residues. The CDR3 here is CASSKQGTDEQFF. CDR3 bases: TGTGCCAGCAGCAAACAGGGCACCGATGAGCAGTTCTTC.

V is TRBV4-1 and J is TRBJ2-3; maybe TRBD2 (5 bases). The V gene's germline CDR1 is MGHRA and CDR2 YSYEKL. Trimming left V 0 bases short and J 6 bases short, with 19 bases between. The length of the CDR3 is 17 residues. The CDR3 loop reads CASSQDQVGGLADTQYF. In DNA, the CDR3 is TGCGCCAGCAGCCAAGATCAAGTAGGCGGGTTGGCCGATACGCAGTATTTT.

In this sample, this clonotype turned up a few times. V is TRBV14 and J is TRBJ2-5; the D is unclear. The CDR3 covers 11 residues. Between the trimmed V and J ends, which lost 2 bases and 5 bases, there was a span of 3 bases. CDR1 is SGHDN and CDR2 is FVKESK in the germline V gene. The CDR3 coding sequence is TGTGCCAGCAGCCAATGGGAGACCCAGTACTTC. Translation: CASSQWETQYF.

This clonotype was seen ten or more times. The chain links TRBV5-4 to TRBJ2-7; perhaps TRBD2 as D (6 bases). Germline V gene data show CDR1 as SGHNT and CDR2 as YYREEE (reference sequence). This CDR3 region has 13 residues. V was clipped by 0 bases and J by 4 bases, with 8 bases between them. CDR3 in DNA: TGTGCCAGCAGCTTGGGGCGGGATTACGAGCAGTACTTC. Its translation: CASSLGRDYEQYF.

The chain combines TRBV4-3 with TRBJ2-7; the D gene is possibly TRBD2 (5 bases). The germline V gene has CDR1 LGHNA and CDR2 YSLEER. Trimming took off 0 bases at V and 4 bases at J, with 13 bases between the two ends. The CDR3 loop spans 15 amino acids. The chain's CDR3 is CASSQDRTQGYEQYF. The CDR3 coding sequence is TGCGCCAGCAGCCAAGATAGGACTCAAGGTTACGAGCAGTACTTC.

This clonotype was counted many times. The chain has TRBV4-1 and TRBJ2-1, with D possibly being TRBD2 (6 bases). CDR1 is MGHRA and CDR2 is YSYEKL in the germline V gene. V was trimmed by 4 bases and J by 7 bases, leaving 20 bases between them. CDR3 length equals 16 residues. The CDR3 loop is CASSPSLPGGQNEQFF. The DNA of the CDR3 is TGCGCCAGCAGCCCCTCTCTTCCCGGAGGGCAGAATGAGCAGTTCTTC.

Note on this clonotype: A single base separates this from a much larger clone, so it may be a read error. The CDR3, as DNA: TGCGCCGGCAGCCAACAGACAGGGGCAGATACGCAGTATTTT. Residues: CAGSQQTGADTQYF. The chain is built from TRBV4-3 and TRBJ2-3; TRBD1 aligns across 8 bases. CDR1 and CDR2 from the germline V gene are LGHNA and YSLEER. The CDR3 consists of 14 residues.

In this sample, this clonotype turned up many times. This rearrangement joins TRBV30 to TRBJ1-1, with unresolved D. This CDR3 region has 15 residues. V shed 0 bases and J shed 0 bases, with 11 bases lying between them. Germline V gene sequence: CDR1 GTSNPN, CDR2 SVGIG (reference sequence). As DNA, the CDR3 is TGTGCCTGGAGTGTACCAGCGGATCTGAACACTGAAGCTTTCTTT. Its protein is CAWSVPADLNTEAFF.

The sample holds a few counts of this clonotype. The chain carries TRBV4-3 and TRBJ1-1; the D is unclear. Trimming removed 0 bases from V and 1 base from J, with 9 bases in between. Germline V gene data show CDR1 as LGHNA and CDR2 as YSLEER. The CDR3 spans 15 residues. This chain's CDR3 is CASSQDRTTNTEAFF. DNA for the CDR3: TGCGCCAGCAGCCAAGATCGTACAACGAACACTGAAGCTTTCTTT.

This clonotype was seen only once. A much larger clone differs by one base, so this may be a read error. The V gene is TRBV7-2, the J gene TRBJ2-6; maybe TRBD2 (7 bases). The germline gives CDR1 SGHTA, CDR2 FQGNSA. The CDR3 runs to 22 residues. In nucleotides, the CDR3 is TGTGCCAGCAGCCCGTACAGGGAGGGTCTAATATCGACAAGAACTGGGGCCAACGCCCTGACTTTC. It is translated as CASSPYREGLISTRTGANALTF.

There are many counts of this clonotype. J is TRBJ2-7 and V is TRBV29-1; 9 bases match TRBD1. This CDR3 is 14 amino acids long. CDR1 is SQVTM, CDR2 ANQGSEA, per germline. The trim removed 1 base at V and 2 bases at J, leaving 3 bases unmatched. Here the CDR3 DNA reads TGCAGCGTTGAAGGGACAGGGGCAACCTACGAGCAGTACTTC. Its protein product is CSVEGTGATYEQYF.

This clonotype was counted only a few times. The chain uses TRBV12-5 and TRBJ2-5; no clear D gene. V dropped 7 bases and J dropped 5 bases, with 14 bases sitting between them. The CDR3 totals 13 residues. Germline V CDR1 and CDR2: LGHNT, FRNRAP. DNA of the CDR3: TGTGCTAGTGCCAGCCGGATGGAGGAGACCCAGTACTTC. Amino acids: CASASRMEETQYF.

This clonotype was counted at least ten times. This chain joins TRBV6-5 and TRBJ1-5; D gene uncertain. Germline V gene sequence: CDR1 MNHEY, CDR2 SVGAGI. This CDR3 region has 14 residues. Trimming stripped 9 bases from V and 2 bases from J, with 14 bases between. CDR3 nucleotides: TGTGCCAGTGCGGACGGCGCTGGCAATCAGCCCCAGCATTTT. This codes for CASADGAGNQPQHF.

This clonotype was counted at least ten times. The chain combines TRBV7-9 with TRBJ2-3; 7 nucleotides line up with TRBD1. The CDR3 runs 14 residues. Per germline, CDR1 SEHNR and CDR2 FQNEAQ (reference sequence). The V gene end was trimmed by 4 bases and the J gene end by 4 bases; junction bases not matched to a gene: 5. The chain's CDR3 is CASSSQTGADTQYF. The CDR3 DNA is TGTGCCAGCAGCTCACAAACAGGGGCAGATACGCAGTATTTT.

A few counts support this clonotype. The genes are TRBV2 and TRBJ2-7; 8 positions match TRBD1. V lost 6 bases and J lost 0; bases outside the gene matches: 4. The CDR3 contains 14 residues. Germline values: CDR1 SNHLY, CDR2 FYNNEI. Written as DNA, the CDR3 is TGTGCCAGCAGAACAGGGGGGTCCTCCTACGAGCAGTACTTC. Protein product: CASRTGGSSYEQYF.

The sample holds a few counts of this clonotype. Written as DNA, the CDR3 is TGTGCCAGCAGCTCCAACTTCCATGACACCGCAACTAATGAAAAACTGTTTTTT. Its translation is CASSSNFHDTATNEKLFF. This sequence joins TRBV7-9 and TRBJ1-4; no reliable D call. CDR3 size: 18 residues. V lost 4 bases and J 0 bases, leaving 18 bases between the germline ends. Germline lookup yields CDR1 SEHNR and CDR2 FQNEAQ (reference sequence).

V and J are TRBV6-2 or TRBV6-3 and TRBJ2-3; D is uncertain. The CDR3 is 17 residues long. Trimming removed 0 bases at V and 1 base at J, with 14 bases between. Per germline, CDR1 MNHEY and CDR2 SVGEGT. This CDR3 reads CASSYSPRNWRTDTQYF. CDR3 DNA: TGTGCCAGCAGTTACTCGCCGAGGAATTGGCGCACAGATACGCAGTATTTT.

About this clonotype: A much larger clone lies one base from this, so it may be a read error. The chain carries TRBV4-1 and TRBJ2-7, with a possible D match to TRBD2 (5 bases). V gave up 3 bases and J gave up 6 bases, with 15 bases separating them. Per the germline V gene, CDR1 is MGHRA and CDR2 is YSYEKL. This CDR3 is built from 14 residues. CDR3 sequence reads: CASSHAWGESEQYF. CDR3 bases: TGCGCCAGCAGCCATGCATGGGGAGAATCCGAGCAGTACTTC.

This clonotype was observed many times. This may come from a read error, since a much larger clone is one base off. The chain combines TRBV9 with TRBJ2-7; D possibly uses TRBD1 or TRBD2 (5 bases each). Trimming cost V 4 bases and J 2 bases, with 13 bases left between them. Germline CDR1 reads SGDLS; CDR2 reads YYNGEE. This CDR3 spans 14 amino acids. The CDR3 DNA follows: TGTGCCAGCAGCCCGAGGGACGGACCCTACGAGCAGTACTTC. Translation: CASSPRDGPYEQYF.